This T cell receptor beta chain comes out of a study of cytomegalovirus exposure and HLA in healthy donors. Turning to the study itself: Out of roughly 170 million T cells, an earlier analysis found fewer than 140 million unique TCR beta sequences in total. Membership in the Caucasian-associated ancestry cluster was found for around 81% of approximately 380 genotyped donors. Counted in an early data release were approximately 80 million unique TCRs from HLA-typed donors.

Whole-study findings and limits: An analysis that was carried out later associated some 17,000 TCR beta sequences with HLA alleles at 0.05 false discovery rate.

PCR amplification relied on 60 Vbeta primers (plus 13 Jbeta primers). TCRdb's table, derived via immunoSEQ multiplex PCR, lists solely in-frame clones and lacks some. The sample has 150,000 or so clones; 72% are singletons. On this clone: Its antigen is currently unknown.

From germline, CDR1 is MNHEY and CDR2 SMNVEV (reference sequence). V lost 6 bases and J lost 4, with 6 bases in between. This CDR3 has 11 residues. This receptor was obtained from a human donor in good health. J is TRBJ1-2 and V is TRBV27; tentative D call: TRBD1 (6 bases). Sequencing used PBMCs. The CDR3 here is CASRDSYGYTF. CDR3 coding DNA: TGTGCCAGCAGGGACAGCTATGGCTACACCTTC.